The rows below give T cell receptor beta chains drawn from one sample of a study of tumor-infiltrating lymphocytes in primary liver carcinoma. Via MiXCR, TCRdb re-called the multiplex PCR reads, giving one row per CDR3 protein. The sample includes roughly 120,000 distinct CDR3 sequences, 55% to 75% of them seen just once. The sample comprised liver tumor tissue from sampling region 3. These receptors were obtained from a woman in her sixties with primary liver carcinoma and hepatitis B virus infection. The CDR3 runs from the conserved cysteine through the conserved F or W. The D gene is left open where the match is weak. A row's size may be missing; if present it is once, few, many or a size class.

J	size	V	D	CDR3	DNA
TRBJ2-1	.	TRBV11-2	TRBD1	CASSGGVGQGLNEHFF	TGTGCCAGCAGCGGAGGGGTCGGACAGGGCCTCAATGAGCACTTCTTC
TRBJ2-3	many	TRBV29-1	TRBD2	CSVVGLAGAADTQYF	TGCAGCGTTGTTGGACTAGCGGGAGCTGCAGATACGCAGTATTTT
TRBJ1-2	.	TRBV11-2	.	CAGSLDPSGKYGYTF	TGTGCCGGCAGCTTAGATCCCTCAGGGAAGTACGGCTACACCTTC
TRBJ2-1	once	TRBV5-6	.	CASSTAGSSSSYNEQFF	TGTGCTAGCAGCACGGCCGGGTCTTCGAGCTCCTACAATGAGCAGTTCTTC
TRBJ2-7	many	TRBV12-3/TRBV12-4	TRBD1	CANTPPDRGGSYEQYF	TGTGCCAACACACCACCGGACAGGGGGGGGTCCTACGAGCAGTACTTC
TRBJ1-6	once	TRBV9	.	CARSVDNSPLHF	TGTGCCAGAAGCGTAGACAATTCACCCCTCCACTTT
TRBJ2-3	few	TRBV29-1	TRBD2	CSVGGGRGTDTQYF	TGCAGCGTTGGGGGCGGGAGGGGCACAGATACGCAGTATTTT
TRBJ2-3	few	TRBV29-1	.	CSVEGGKGTDAQYF	TGCAGCGTTGAAGGCGGGAAGGGCACAGATGCGCAGTATTTT
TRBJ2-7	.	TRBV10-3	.	CAMGGEQYF	TGTGCCATGGGCGGTGAGCAGTACTTC
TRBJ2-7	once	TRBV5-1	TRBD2	CVSSLGLAPGEQYF	TGCGTCAGCAGCTTGGGACTAGCACCGGGGGAGCAGTACTTC
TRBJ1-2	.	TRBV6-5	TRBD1	CANSTSYRGTPNDGYTF	TGTGCCAACAGTACTTCCTACAGGGGGACCCCTAACGATGGCTACACCTTC
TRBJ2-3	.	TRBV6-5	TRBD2	CASSRLAPSGGTGAQYF	TGTGCCAGCAGCCGACTAGCGCCGAGTGGGGGCACAGGTGCGCAGTATTTT
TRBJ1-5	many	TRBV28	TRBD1	CASSGDREDSNQPQHF	TGTGCCAGCAGTGGGGACAGGGAAGATAGCAATCAGCCCCAGCATTTT
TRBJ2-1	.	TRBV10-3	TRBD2	CAIGTSGWYRNEQFF	TGTGCCATCGGGACTAGCGGGTGGTACAGAAATGAGCAGTTCTTC
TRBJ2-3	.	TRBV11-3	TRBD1	CASGHRTGTDTQCF	TGTGCCAGCGGCCATCGGACAGGCACAGATACACAGTGTTTT
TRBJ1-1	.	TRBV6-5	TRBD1	CASSYSLGQGTEALF	TGTGCCAGCAGTTATTCGTTGGGACAGGGCACTGAAGCTTTGTTT
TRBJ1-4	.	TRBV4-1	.	CASSQDMGEKLFF	TGTGCCAGCAGCCAAGACATGGGAGAAAAACTGTTTTTT
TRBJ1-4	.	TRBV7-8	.	CTSSTRRATSEKLFF	TGTACCAGCAGCACGCGGAGAGCAACTAGTGAAAAACTGTTTTTT
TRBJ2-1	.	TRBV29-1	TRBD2	CSLVLSGGANEQFF	TGCAGCCTTGTGCTTAGCGGGGGGGCCAATGAGCAGTTCTTC
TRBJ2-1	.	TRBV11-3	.	CASSQITGVYSEQFF	TGTGCCAGCAGCCAGATTACCGGAGTTTACAGTGAGCAGTTCTTC
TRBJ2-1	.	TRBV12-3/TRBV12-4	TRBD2	CAGSLDEGSGRFF	TGTGCCGGCAGCCTCGATGAAGGGAGCGGGAGGTTCTTC
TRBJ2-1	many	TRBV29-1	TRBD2	CSVEDRRLAEAEQFF	TGCAGCGTTGAAGATCGCCGACTAGCGGAGGCTGAGCAGTTCTTC
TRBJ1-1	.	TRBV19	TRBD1	CASSMDRGTTEAFF	TGTGCCAGTAGTATGGACAGGGGCACCACTGAAGCTTTCTTT
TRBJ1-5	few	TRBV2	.	CASSKGGGSNQPQHF	TGTGCCAGCAGTAAAGGGGGAGGGAGCAATCAGCCCCAGCATTTT
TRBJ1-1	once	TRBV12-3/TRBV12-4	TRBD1	CVSRGGRGRQDTEAFF	TGTGTCAGCAGGGGGGGGCGCGGTAGACAAGACACTGAAGCTTTCTTT
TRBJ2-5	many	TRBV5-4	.	CASSGRSGHEDGETQYF	TGTGCCAGCAGCGGCCGATCGGGACACGAGGATGGGGAGACCCAGTACTTC
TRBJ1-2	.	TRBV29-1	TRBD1	CSALTGDCYTF	TGCAGCGCCCTGACAGGGGATTGCTACACCTTC
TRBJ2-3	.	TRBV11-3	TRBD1	CVSSPLQGSSTDTQYF	TGTGTCAGCAGTCCCCTACAGGGGTCAAGCACAGATACGCAGTATTTT
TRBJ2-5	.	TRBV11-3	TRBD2	CASGFVVAGDETQYF	TGTGCCAGCGGCTTTGTGGTAGCGGGAGATGAGACCCAGTACTTC
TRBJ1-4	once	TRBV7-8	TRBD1	CASGSSGQGVNEKLFF	TGTGCCAGCGGCTCCTCGGGACAGGGAGTTAATGAAAAACTGTTTTTT
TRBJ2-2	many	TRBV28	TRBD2	CASSSGGGGTGELFF	TGTGCCAGCAGTTCGGGCGGGGGAGGCACCGGGGAGCTGTTTTTT
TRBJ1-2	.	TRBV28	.	CASFRYHGYTF	TGTGCCAGCTTCCGCTACCATGGCTACACCTTC
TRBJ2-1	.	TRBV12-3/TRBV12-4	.	CASSVGTEQFF	TGTGCCAGTAGTGTAGGGACAGAGCAGTTCTTC
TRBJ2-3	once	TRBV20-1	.	CNARDYKGSADTQYF	TGCAATGCTAGAGACTACAAAGGTTCAGCAGATACGCAGTATTTT
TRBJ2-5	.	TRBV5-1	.	CASSRDWGETQYF	TGCGCCAGCAGCCGCGATTGGGGGGAGACCCAGTACTTC
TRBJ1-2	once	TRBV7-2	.	CASSLKDVGYTF	TGTGCCAGCAGCTTAAAGGATGTGGGCTACACCTTC
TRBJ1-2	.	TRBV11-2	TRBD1	CASSRIESGGNYGYTF	TGTGCCAGCAGCCGAATCGAGTCAGGGGGGAACTATGGCTACACCTTC
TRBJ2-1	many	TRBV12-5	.	CASARDGSYNEQFF	TGTGCTAGTGCTCGGGACGGATCATACAATGAGCAGTTCTTC
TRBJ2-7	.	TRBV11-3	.	CVSRQSYEQYF	TGTGTCAGCCGACAGAGTTACGAGCAGTACTTC
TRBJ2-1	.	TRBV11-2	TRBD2	CACSLNSGRVDNEQFF	TGTGCCTGCAGCTTAAATAGCGGGAGGGTTGACAATGAACAATTCTTC
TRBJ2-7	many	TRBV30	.	CAWTRRYSYEQYF	TGTGCCTGGACCCGCCGATACTCCTACGAGCAGTACTTC
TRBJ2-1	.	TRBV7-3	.	CASSLGTSSYNEHFF	TGTGCCAGCAGCTTAGGGACAAGCTCCTACAATGAGCACTTCTTC
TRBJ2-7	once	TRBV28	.	CASRQTGSSYVQYF	TGTGCCAGCAGACAGACGGGGTCCTCCTACGTGCAGTACTTC
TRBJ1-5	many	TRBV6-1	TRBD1	CATTDRDRVNQPQHF	TGTGCCACCACCGACCGGGACAGGGTAAATCAGCCCCAGCATTTT
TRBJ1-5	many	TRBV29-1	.	CSVGENSNQPQHF	TGCAGCGTTGGAGAGAACAGCAATCAGCCCCAGCATTTT
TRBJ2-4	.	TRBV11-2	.	CASSLDGWGRDIQWF	TGTGCCAGCAGTTTAGATGGTTGGGGGCGCGACATTCAGTGGTTC
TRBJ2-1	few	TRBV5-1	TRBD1	CASSLEGGTYNEQFF	TGCGCCAGCAGCTTGGAAGGGGGCACCTACAATGAGCAGTTCTTC
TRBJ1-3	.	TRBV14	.	CASSQVSRFSGNTIYF	TGTGCCAGCAGCCAAGTATCCAGGTTCTCTGGAAACACCATATATTTT
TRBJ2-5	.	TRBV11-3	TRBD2	CASSFGEAGDETQYF	TGTGCCAGCAGCTTTGGGGAAGCGGGAGACGAGACCCAGTACTTC
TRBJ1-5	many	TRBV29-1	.	CSVEKQGANQPQHF	TGCAGCGTTGAAAAACAGGGTGCCAATCAGCCCCAGCATTTT
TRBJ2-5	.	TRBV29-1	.	CSVTVTGFLQTQYF	TGCAGCGTTACCGTCACCGGCTTCCTTCAGACCCAGTACTTC
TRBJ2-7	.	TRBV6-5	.	CASSQDTCYEQYF	TGTGCCAGCAGTCAGGACACATGCTACGAGCAGTACTTC
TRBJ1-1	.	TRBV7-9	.	CASSWGTEAFF	TGTGCCAGCAGCTGGGGCACTGAAGCTTTCTTT